This T cell receptor beta chain was captured in a study of cytomegalovirus exposure and HLA in healthy donors. Study details: Caucasian-associated ancestry cluster membership applied to less than 85% of 398 genotyped donors.

The PCR used 60 Vbeta and 13 Jbeta primers. Sequencing was performed with immunoSEQ multiplex PCR; in TCRdb, only in-frame clones are kept and a portion is missing. This table holds approximately 130,000 clones, under 85% found once. Points from the study as a whole: Later on, an analysis tied some 17,000 TCR beta sequences to HLA alleles at 0.05 false discovery rate. V- and J-gene trimming of TCR beta was linked (in a later analysis) to a missense DCLRE1C variant.

The V gene's germline CDR1 is PRHDT and CDR2 FYEKMQ (reference sequence). Trimming left V 0 bases short and J 1 base short, with 7 bases between. The CDR3 is made up of 14 amino acids. With regard to this clone: Its matching antigen is unknown.

The specimen sequenced was PBMCs. The receptor was isolated from a man aged 18 to 29 in good health and CMV-seropositive. V and J are TRBV13 and TRBJ2-7; D not certain. The CDR3 reads CASSLGARSYEQYF. In DNA form, the CDR3 reads TGTGCCAGCAGCTTAGGGGCGCGGTCCTACGAGCAGTACTTC.